Sequencing of this TCR beta chain was carried out in a study of shared clonotypes between healthy human individuals (dated by TCRdb to 2020 to 2022). A note on the overall study: A couple of women and a few men aged 18 to 49 years were included in the cohort. For each donor, CD4 naive and CD4 memory were each run on three plates, CD8 naive on two plates, and CD8 memory on one plate. The study deeply sequenced blood TCR repertoires of 5 or 6 healthy adults to estimate repertoire size and the extent of clonotype sharing between individuals. To increase sequencing depth and limit assay-specific biases, TCR repertoire library preparation and sequencing were carried out by different laboratories using diverse techniques. Per donor, leukapheresis produced somewhere between about 0.9 and 10 billion PBMCs. Findings and caveats that apply to the study as a whole: About 5% of naive CD4, 3.5% of naive CD8, roughly 2.4% of memory CD4, and 0.4% of memory CD8 clonotypes were shared across four donors. Sampling was restricted to blood, and TCR repertoires in tissues likely differ from the TCR repertoires found in blood. Pairwise subsampling led to the expectation that sequencing depth would affect the degree of clonotype sharing among donors. Incomplete sequencing was indicated by rarefaction of sorted-subset datasets, despite the large sequencing depth. Estimated clonotype richness was generally larger for naive than for memory subsets. The genetic and exposure-history diversity represented was limited by the small number of donors. Compared with non-shared clonotypes, clonotypes shared by all four sorted-subset donors had higher generation probabilities.

Using the deep immunoSEQ assay, TCR CDR3 regions were amplified from genomic DNA by multiplex PCR. Extracted genomic DNA from each cell subset was distributed evenly across all wells of several immunoSEQ 96-well plates, and each plate was treated as a replicate. For sorted subsets, roughly 200 ng genomic DNA, equal to 25,000 to 35,000 T cell genomes, was loaded into each replicate PCR. Purified libraries were measured with a Qubit 3.0 fluorometer, size-checked on a Bioanalyzer 2100, and measured again with the KAPA Library Quantification kit. Every immunoSEQ 96-well plate was sequenced on a separate single-read 150-cycle Illumina NextSeq 550 flow cell. In the authors' own workflow: Because only junctional sequences without quality scores were contained in the immunoSEQ output, filtering matching that applied to full-length reads could not be performed. To assign V/J genes and CDR3, sequences were annotated against IMGT germline references using PyIR, a Python wrapper for IgBLAST v1.9. Reads were filtered out if the reads had weak V/J assignments (E-value above 1e-6), no CDR3, stop codons, out-of-frame junctions, or ambiguous translated residues. V3J clonotypes were defined as sequences sharing the same inferred V gene, J gene, and CDR3 amino acid sequence. Percentage overlap between repertoires was calculated by dividing the number of shared unique clonotypes by the size of the smaller repertoire. RTK rarefaction, the Chao1 estimator, and Recon v2.1 estimates of unobserved clonotypes were used to assess repertoire richness. For all TCRbeta clonotypes obtained by the gDNA method from four donors, generation probabilities were computed with OLGA. TCRdb provides this immuneACCESS table in a form limited to in-frame rearrangements. Some clones are lacking; in checked studies, under half of them reflect an unresolved V gene, and why the rest are absent is not known. From that table come the V and J calls and clone size; the DNA was used to work out D and trimming. The sample table holds 2,500,000 or so clones, of which roughly 92% were seen once. 0.37% of the sample goes to the ten largest clones.

To note about this clone: Its recognized antigen is unknown. No clone much larger than this one lies a single base away; base qualities are absent. This same CDR3 is encoded by further DNA sequences in the sample.

CDR1 and CDR2 are drawn from the germline V gene: SGHTA, FQGNSA. V is cut back by 4 bases and J by 2 bases, with 4 bases in the junction unmatched. From the cysteine up to the phenylalanine, the CDR3 has a length of 15 residues. Just the 45-base CDR3 DNA is kept, in frame starting at base 1. The donors were healthy, HIV-negative adults who had no recently reported acute infections or vaccinations. Every donor was a Caucasian adult residing in Nashville, Tennessee, USA. Magnetic negative selection was used to enrich CD4+ T cells, after which naive cells were positively selected on CD45RA and the negative fraction became the memory subset. After blood collection by leukapheresis, PBMCs were isolated using Ficoll-Histopaque density gradient centrifugation and then cryopreserved in the vapor phase of liquid nitrogen. Analytical flow cytometry was used to check the purity and quantity of every magnetically sorted T cell population. Genomic DNA was isolated from every sorted fraction and measured by UV absorbance on a Nanodrop 2000c.

What was sequenced was naive CD4+ T cells from PBMCs. Read against the paper, the sample's cell subset or site label means: CD45RA+ positively selected. This clonotype originated in a man aged 18 to 29 in good health. Some clones in this sample may be carry-over from other donors' samples. Recombination joined TRBV7-2 with TRBJ2-7; 11 middle bases align to TRBD1. The nucleotide sequence is given as TGTGCCAGCAGCTCCGGACAGGGGGCCACCTACGAGCAGTACTTC. This gives the protein CASSSGQGATYEQYF.